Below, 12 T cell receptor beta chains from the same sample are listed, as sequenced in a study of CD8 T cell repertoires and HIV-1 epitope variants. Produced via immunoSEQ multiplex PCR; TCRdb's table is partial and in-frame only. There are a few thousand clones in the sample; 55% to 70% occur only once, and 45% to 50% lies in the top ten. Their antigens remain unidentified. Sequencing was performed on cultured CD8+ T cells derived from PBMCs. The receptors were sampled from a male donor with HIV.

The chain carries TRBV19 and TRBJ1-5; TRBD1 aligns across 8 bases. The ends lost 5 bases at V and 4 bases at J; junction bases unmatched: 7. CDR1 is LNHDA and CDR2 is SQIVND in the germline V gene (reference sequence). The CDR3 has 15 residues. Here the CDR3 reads CASSATGTGNQPQHF. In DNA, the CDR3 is TGTGCCAGTAGTGCTACCGGGACAGGTAATCAGCCCCAGCATTTT.

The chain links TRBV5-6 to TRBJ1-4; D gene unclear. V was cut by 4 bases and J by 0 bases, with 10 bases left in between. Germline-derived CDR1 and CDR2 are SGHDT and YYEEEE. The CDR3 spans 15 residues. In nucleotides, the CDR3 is TGTGCCAGCAGCGGTACAAGTGCAACTAATGAAAAACTGTTTTTT. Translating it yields CASSGTSATNEKLFF.

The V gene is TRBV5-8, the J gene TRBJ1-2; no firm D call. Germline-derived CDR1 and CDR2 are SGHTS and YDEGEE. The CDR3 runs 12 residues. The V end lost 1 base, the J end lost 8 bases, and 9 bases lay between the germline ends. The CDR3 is CASSLRAGGYTF. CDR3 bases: TGTGCCAGCAGCTTGCGGGCGGGGGGCTACACCTTC.

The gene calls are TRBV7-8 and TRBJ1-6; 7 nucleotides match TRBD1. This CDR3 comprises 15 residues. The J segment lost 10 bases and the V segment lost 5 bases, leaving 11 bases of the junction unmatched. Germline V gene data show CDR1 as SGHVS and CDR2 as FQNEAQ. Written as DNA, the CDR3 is TGTGCCAGCAGCCCGAGGACAGGAGTAGAGTCACCCCTCCACTTT. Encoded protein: CASSPRTGVESPLHF.

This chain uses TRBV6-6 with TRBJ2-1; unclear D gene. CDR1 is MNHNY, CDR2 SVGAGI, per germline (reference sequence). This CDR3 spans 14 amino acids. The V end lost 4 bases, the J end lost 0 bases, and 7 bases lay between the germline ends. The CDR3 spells CASSFDSSYNEQFF. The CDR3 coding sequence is TGTGCCAGCAGTTTTGATAGCTCCTACAATGAGCAGTTCTTC.

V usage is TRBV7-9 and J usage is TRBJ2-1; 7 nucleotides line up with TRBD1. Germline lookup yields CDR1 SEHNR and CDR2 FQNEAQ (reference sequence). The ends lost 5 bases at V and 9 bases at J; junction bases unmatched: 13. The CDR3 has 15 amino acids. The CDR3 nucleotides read TGTGCCAGCAGCCCCCCCCTACAGGCAGGGGGTGAGCAGTTCTTC. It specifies CASSPPLQAGGEQFF.

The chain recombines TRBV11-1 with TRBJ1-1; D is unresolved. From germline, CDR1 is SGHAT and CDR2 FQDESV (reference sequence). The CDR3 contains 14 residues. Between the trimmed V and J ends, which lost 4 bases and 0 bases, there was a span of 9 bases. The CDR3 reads CASSSDTLNTEAFF. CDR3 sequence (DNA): TGTGCCAGCAGCTCCGACACCTTGAACACTGAAGCTTTCTTT.

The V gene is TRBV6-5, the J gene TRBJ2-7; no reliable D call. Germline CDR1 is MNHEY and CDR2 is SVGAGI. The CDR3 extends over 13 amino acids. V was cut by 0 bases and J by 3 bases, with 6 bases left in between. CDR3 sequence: CASSYSILYEQYF. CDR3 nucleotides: TGTGCCAGCAGTTACTCGATCCTCTACGAGCAGTACTTC.

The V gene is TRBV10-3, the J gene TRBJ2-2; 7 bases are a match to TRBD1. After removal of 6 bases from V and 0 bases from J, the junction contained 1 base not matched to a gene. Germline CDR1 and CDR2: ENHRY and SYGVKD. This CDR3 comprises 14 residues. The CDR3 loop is CAIRGTANTGELFF. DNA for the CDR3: TGTGCCATCAGGGGGACAGCGAACACCGGGGAGCTGTTTTTT.

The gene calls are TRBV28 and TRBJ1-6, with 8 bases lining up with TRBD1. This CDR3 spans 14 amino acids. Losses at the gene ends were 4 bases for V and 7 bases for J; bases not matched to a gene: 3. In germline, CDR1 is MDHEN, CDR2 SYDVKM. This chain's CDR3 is CASSSRTGNSPLHF. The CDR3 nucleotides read TGTGCCAGCAGTTCGAGGACAGGGAATTCACCCCTCCACTTT. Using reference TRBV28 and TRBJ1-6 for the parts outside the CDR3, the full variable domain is DVKVTQSSRYLVKRTGEKVFLECVQDMDHENMFWYRQDPGLGLRLIYFSYDVKMKEKGDIPEGYSVSREKKERFSLILESASTNQTSMYLCASSSRTGNSPLHFGNGTRLTVT.

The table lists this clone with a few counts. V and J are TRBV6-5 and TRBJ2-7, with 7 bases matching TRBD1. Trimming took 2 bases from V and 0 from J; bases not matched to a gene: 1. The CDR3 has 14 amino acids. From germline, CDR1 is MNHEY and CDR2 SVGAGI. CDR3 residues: CASSYRTGSYEQYF. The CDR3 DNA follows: TGTGCCAGCAGTTACCGGACAGGCTCCTACGAGCAGTACTTC.

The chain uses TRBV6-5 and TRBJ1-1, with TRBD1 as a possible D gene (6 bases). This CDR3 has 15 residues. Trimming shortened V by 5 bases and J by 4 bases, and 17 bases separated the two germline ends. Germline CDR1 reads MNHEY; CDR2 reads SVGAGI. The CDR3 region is CASSPLGTFGTEAFF. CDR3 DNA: TGTGCCAGCAGTCCGCTGGGGACATTCGGCACTGAAGCTTTCTTT.